These T cell receptor beta chains were read from a single sample in a study of blood T cell repertoires in COVID-19. The method was immunoSEQ multiplex PCR; TCRdb's version includes in-frame clones alone and lacks a portion of them. In the table there are around 200,000 clones, just under 90% of which are singletons. Sequences were obtained from peripheral blood. Every receptor here comes from a man in his 60s who had recovered from COVID-19. Both conserved end residues are part of each CDR3. The D gene is left open where the match is weak. Clone size appears in some rows only: once, few, many, or a class for an expanded clone.

CDR3 DNA	CDR3 protein	D gene	V gene	J gene	clone size
TGTGCCAGTAGTATCGTGTGGGACAGCTTCTACGAGCAGTACTTC	CASSIVWDSFYEQYF	TRBD1	TRBV19	TRBJ2-7	-
TGTGCCTGGAATCGCGGGGGAAGCTCCTACGAGCAGTACTTC	CAWNRGGSSYEQYF	TRBD2	TRBV30	TRBJ2-7	-
TGTGCCAGCAAGGACAGATTGGCCGGGGAGCTGTTTTTT	CASKDRLAGELFF	-	TRBV2	TRBJ2-2	-
TGTGCCATCAGTGCGGGGAGGCAGGGTAATTCACCCCTCCACTTT	CAISAGRQGNSPLHF	-	TRBV10-3	TRBJ1-6	once
TGTGCCAGCAGCCCACTAGCGGGAGGCACAGATACGCAGTATTTT	CASSPLAGGTDTQYF	TRBD2	TRBV6-4	TRBJ2-3	once
TGTGCCAGCAGCTTAGGGGGCGCGAGAGGCTACACCTTC	CASSLGGARGYTF	-	TRBV7-8	TRBJ1-2	-
TGTGCGACACCACCTATTACAGGCCCTAATTCCGGCTACACCTTC	CATPPITGPNSGYTF	-	TRBV6-5	TRBJ1-2	-
TGTGCCAGTAGTAGAGCCCCACTAGCGGGAGGGTCCTACAATGAGCAGTTCTTC	CASSRAPLAGGSYNEQFF	TRBD2	TRBV19	TRBJ2-1	-
TGCGCCAGCAGCCAGGACAGGGTGACTAATGAAAAACTGTTTTTT	CASSQDRVTNEKLFF	TRBD1	TRBV4-3	TRBJ1-4	-
TGTGCCAGCACTATGACAGGGGGCGCGGAGGGCTACACCTTC	CASTMTGGAEGYTF	TRBD1	TRBV6-5	TRBJ1-2	-
TGTGCCAGCAGCCTGAACAGGAACACCGGGGAGCTGTTTTTT	CASSLNRNTGELFF	-	TRBV9	TRBJ2-2	-
TGCAGCGTTGAGAATCAAAACGGCTATGGCTACACCTTC	CSVENQNGYGYTF	-	TRBV29-1	TRBJ1-2	few
TGCGCCAGCAGCCAAGCGGGACTAGCGGGAACCGAGACCCAGTACTTC	CASSQAGLAGTETQYF	TRBD2	TRBV4-1	TRBJ2-5	-
TGTGCCAGCAGCTTGCAACAGAACACTGAAGCTTTCTTT	CASSLQQNTEAFF	-	TRBV3-1/TRBV3-2	TRBJ1-1	-
TGTGCCAGTAGTACACTCCCCCCGGGACTAGCGGGGGTCGCGGAGCTGTTTTTT	CASSTLPPGLAGVAELFF	TRBD2	TRBV19	TRBJ2-2	few
TGTGCCAGCAGCTTGGCGGGGGTAGGGTCCCGCGAGCAGTACTTC	CASSLAGVGSREQYF	-	TRBV5-4	TRBJ2-7	-
TGTGCCAGCAGCCAAGTCGAAAGGGGTAACTATGGCTACACCTTC	CASSQVERGNYGYTF	-	TRBV4-2	TRBJ1-2	-
TGTGCCAGCAGCAATGTAGCGGGAGCCGGGGAAGAGACCCAGTACTTC	CASSNVAGAGEETQYF	TRBD2	TRBV28	TRBJ2-5	-
TGCGCCAGCAGCTCGTCAGGTCGGGGGTCTGGGGAGCCCCAGCATTTT	CASSSSGRGSGEPQHF	-	TRBV5-1	TRBJ1-5	-
TGTGCCAGCAGCTTAAGTTCGGGCCCCAGAGGGAATTCACCCCTCCACTTT	CASSLSSGPRGNSPLHF	-	TRBV7-3	TRBJ1-6	-
TGCGCCAGCAGCCTTGCCGGGACAGGGCCGGCAAATGAGCAGTTCTTC	CASSLAGTGPANEQFF	TRBD1	TRBV5-1	TRBJ2-1	-
TGTGCCAGCAGCTTAGAGCACCAAGATGAGCAGTTCTTC	CASSLEHQDEQFF	-	TRBV7-3	TRBJ2-1	once
TGTGCCAGCAGTCTCCCGGGACAGGGTCAAGAGACCCAGTACTTC	CASSLPGQGQETQYF	TRBD1	TRBV27	TRBJ2-5	-
TGTGCCAGTAGTATAGGAGGGGGCCCAAAGCAGCCCCAGCATTTT	CASSIGGGPKQPQHF	TRBD1	TRBV19	TRBJ1-5	-
TGTGCCAGCAGCTGGCGAGTGGAGGAAGGAAACACCATATATTTT	CASSWRVEEGNTIYF	-	TRBV11-2	TRBJ1-3	-
TGTGCCAGCGCACCAGACAGAGAAATTAACTATGGCTACACCTTC	CASAPDREINYGYTF	-	TRBV6-5	TRBJ1-2	once
TGTGCCAGCAGCTCCCAGGGTGGGAATCAGCCCCAGCATTTT	CASSSQGGNQPQHF	-	TRBV9	TRBJ1-5	-
TGTGCCAGCAGTTACTCCGGGGATCATTCTGGAAACACCATATATTTT	CASSYSGDHSGNTIYF	-	TRBV6-5	TRBJ1-3	-
TGTGCCAGCAGCACAACAGGGGCTAGCAATCAGCCCCAGCATTTT	CASSTTGASNQPQHF	TRBD1	TRBV7-2	TRBJ1-5	-
TGTGCCAGCAGCGTAGAGGGGGCTAGTGCCGGGGAGCTGTTTTTT	CASSVEGASAGELFF	TRBD1	TRBV9	TRBJ2-2	-
TGTGCCAGCAGCATTCGACAGGGTTCCCCTGGGGAGCTGTTTTTT	CASSIRQGSPGELFF	TRBD1	TRBV9	TRBJ2-2	-
TGCAGCGTCAACAGGGGCAGCAGGGATGAAAAACTGTTTTTT	CSVNRGSRDEKLFF	TRBD1	TRBV29-1	TRBJ1-4	once
TGTGCCAGCAGCGGGCGGACAGTGAACACTGAAGCTTTCTTT	CASSGRTVNTEAFF	-	TRBV7-9	TRBJ1-1	-
TGTGCCAGCAGTACCCGCAGGGGTAGGGGGGAGACCCAGTACTTC	CASSTRRGRGETQYF	-	TRBV28	TRBJ2-5	-
TGTGCCAGCAGCAAGGCGGAACAGGGAATCCACGAGCAGTACTTC	CASSKAEQGIHEQYF	-	TRBV7-2	TRBJ2-7	-
TGTGCCTGGGATAGGGGGAACACTGAAGCTTTCTTT	CAWDRGNTEAFF	-	TRBV30	TRBJ1-1	few
TGTGCCAGCTCACCCCCACAGTTAGCCAAAAACATTCAGTACTTC	CASSPPQLAKNIQYF	-	TRBV18	TRBJ2-4	-
TGCGCCAGCAGCTTGATCAGGGAAAAGCACGAGCAGTACTTC	CASSLIREKHEQYF	-	TRBV5-1	TRBJ2-7	-
TGTGCCAGCAGCTCCCGGGACAGCATTTTCTATGGCTACACCTTC	CASSSRDSIFYGYTF	TRBD1	TRBV7-9	TRBJ1-2	-
TGTGCCAGCAGTTTGGATGGACAGGGAACTACAGATACGCAGTATTTT	CASSLDGQGTTDTQYF	TRBD1	TRBV28	TRBJ2-3	-
TGTGCCAGCAGTTACCGGAGTAATTCACCCCTCCACTTT	CASSYRSNSPLHF	-	TRBV6-5	TRBJ1-6	-
TGCGCCAGCAGCTTGACCCACCCGACCTTACAGGGGGTGGCTAGGGGTAACGAGCAGTACTTC	CASSLTHPTLQGVARGNEQYF	TRBD1	TRBV5-1	TRBJ2-7	-
TGTGCCAGCAGCTTAGGCAACATCGAGCAGTACTTC	CASSLGNIEQYF	-	TRBV7-9	TRBJ2-7	once
TGTGCCAGCAGCCCGGGACAGGGTACCTATGGCTACACCTTC	CASSPGQGTYGYTF	TRBD1	TRBV7-3	TRBJ1-2	-
TGTGCCAGCAGTGAAGGGAGGATGGGGGGAACTAATCAGCCCCAGCATTTT	CASSEGRMGGTNQPQHF	-	TRBV6-1	TRBJ1-5	-
TGCGCCAGCAGCCAAGTCTTACCAGCGGGGGACAACAATGAGCAGTTCTTC	CASSQVLPAGDNNEQFF	TRBD2	TRBV4-3	TRBJ2-1	few
TGTGCCAGCTCACCAAGGGAGTCCAAAAACATTCAGTACTTC	CASSPRESKNIQYF	-	TRBV18	TRBJ2-4	-
TGTGCCTGGAGTAACGGGGTGCATTCACCCCTCCACTTT	CAWSNGVHSPLHF	-	TRBV30	TRBJ1-6	-
TGTGCCAGCAGCAGACAAATGAACACTGAAGCTTTCTTT	CASSRQMNTEAFF	-	TRBV11-2	TRBJ1-1	-
TGCGCCAGCGGACTGGGGGATACGCAGTATTTT	CASGLGDTQYF	-	TRBV10-1	TRBJ2-3	-
TGTGCCAGCAGACGGAGCGGGGGGCTCTCTGGGGCCAACGTCCTGACTTTC	CASRRSGGLSGANVLTF	TRBD2	TRBV9	TRBJ2-6	-
TGTGCCAGCTCGGCCGGACTTACGAACACTGAAGCTTTCTTT	CASSAGLTNTEAFF	-	TRBV18	TRBJ1-1	-
TGTGCCTGTCATTCAGGACAGGGGTCTATATTGGCGGAGACCCAGTACTTC	CACHSGQGSILAETQYF	TRBD1	TRBV30	TRBJ2-5	-
TGCGCCAGCAGCGTTACAGGGGTGGCGACTGAAGCTTTCTTT	CASSVTGVATEAFF	TRBD1	TRBV5-1	TRBJ1-1	-
TGTGCCAGCAGTCCTCCCGGGACAGGGGGAAGGGGTCAGCCCCAGCATTTT	CASSPPGTGGRGQPQHF	TRBD1	TRBV6-6	TRBJ1-5	few
TGTGCCAGCAGTTACTCATTTTGGGGGGACGGTGAGACCCAGTACTTC	CASSYSFWGDGETQYF	-	TRBV6-5	TRBJ2-5	-
TGTGCCAGCAGCTTAGGGACAGGGAGGACCGGCTACACCTTC	CASSLGTGRTGYTF	TRBD1	TRBV11-2	TRBJ1-2	-
TGTGCCAGCAGTTTATCGATGAGGTACGGGCAGGGGCTGAACACTGAAGCTTTCTTT	CASSLSMRYGQGLNTEAFF	-	TRBV27	TRBJ1-1	-